This T cell receptor beta chain was obtained from a study of cytomegalovirus exposure and HLA in healthy donors. Whole-study findings and limits: Common viral pathogens (according to a later analysis) appeared linked to several of the most significant clusters.

The CDR3 is made up of 16 amino acids. CDR1 is MNHEY and CDR2 is SVGAGI in the germline V gene. V was clipped by 4 bases and J by 7 bases; unmatched bases: 12. PCR was performed using 60 Vbeta and 13 Jbeta primers. Sequenced by immunoSEQ multiplex PCR; TCRdb stores in-frame clones only, minus some. Here the sample spans around 100,000 clones, 60% to 80% being singletons. As concerns this clone: Its antigen is currently unknown.

The sequence was obtained from a male donor in good health and CMV-seropositive. The chain carries TRBV6-5 and TRBJ2-1; 8 positions agree with TRBD2. Sequenced material: PBMCs. The CDR3 sequence: CASSFTVSGRMNEQFF. The CDR3 bases are TGTGCCAGCAGTTTCACTGTAAGCGGGAGAATGAATGAGCAGTTCTTC.